This record covers a single T cell receptor beta chain. The data originate from a study of blood T cell repertoires in COVID-19. For the study at large: In each case, the material was cDNA or gDNA derived from T cells, B-cell-depleted T cells, or PBMCs.

Produced via immunoSEQ multiplex PCR; TCRdb's table is partial and in-frame only. Of under 450,000 clones in the sample, more than 85% were seen once. J lost 2 bases, V lost 4 bases, and 4 bases had no gene match. The CDR3 is 14 residues long. Germline CDR1 reads MNHEY; CDR2 reads SVGAGI. This chain uses TRBV6-5 with TRBJ2-7; 8 bases line up with TRBD1. This TCR came from a woman aged 25 to 45 who had recovered from COVID-19. Sequencing used PBMCs or T cells enriched from blood (not recorded which). CDR3 in DNA: TGTGCCAGCAGTTCGGGACAGGATGCCTACGAGCAGTACTTC. The encoded protein is CASSSGQDAYEQYF.